The present entry profiles one T cell receptor beta chain with its context. This sample is drawn from a study of blood T cell repertoires in COVID-19. As for the study in general: Both acute and convalescent COVID-19 samples were obtained from the United States, Italy and Spain. T cells, B-cell-depleted T cells, or PBMCs provided the cDNA or gDNA that served as material.

In the authors' workflow: Reference gene primer amplification gave estimated nucleated cell counts. Measured with immunoSEQ multiplex PCR; TCRdb has only the in-frame clones, and not every one. The V and J calls and clone size were taken over from that table, and D and trimming were inferred from the DNA. The data contain roughly 140,000 clones, about 80% of them singletons. Sequences were obtained from peripheral blood. The clonotype was recovered from a human donor in a cohort sampled during active COVID-19.

Here the CDR3 reads CASSHGSGGEETQYF. CDR3 DNA sequence: TGTGCCAGCAGCCATGGAAGCGGGGGGGAGGAGACCCAGTACTTC. The chain has TRBV4-2 and TRBJ2-5; 10 bases fit TRBD2. Germline CDR1 and CDR2: LGHNA and YNFKEQ. The length of the CDR3 is 15 residues. V lost 3 bases to trimming and J lost 5 bases; unmatched junction nucleotides: 6.